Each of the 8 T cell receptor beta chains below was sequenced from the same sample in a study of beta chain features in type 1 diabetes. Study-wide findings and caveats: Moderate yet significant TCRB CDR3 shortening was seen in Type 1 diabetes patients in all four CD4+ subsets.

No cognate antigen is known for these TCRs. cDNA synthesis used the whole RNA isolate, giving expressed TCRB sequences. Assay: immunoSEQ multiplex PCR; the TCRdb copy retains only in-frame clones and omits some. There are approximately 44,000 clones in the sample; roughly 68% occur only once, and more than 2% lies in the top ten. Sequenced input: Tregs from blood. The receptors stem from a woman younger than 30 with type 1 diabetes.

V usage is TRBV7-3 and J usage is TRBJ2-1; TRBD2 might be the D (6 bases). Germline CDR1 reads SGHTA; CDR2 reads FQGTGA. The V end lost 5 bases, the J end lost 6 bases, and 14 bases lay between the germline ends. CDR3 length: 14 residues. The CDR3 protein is CASSLGDSGNEQFF. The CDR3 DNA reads TGTGCCAGCAGCCTAGGGGACTCCGGCAATGAGCAGTTCTTC.

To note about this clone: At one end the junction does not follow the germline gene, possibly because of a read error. CDR3 nucleotide sequence: TGTGCCAGCAGCTTTCAGAGGAACACCGGGGAGCTATTTTTT. Amino acids: CASSFQRNTGELFF. V gene TRBV5-6 combines with J gene TRBJ2-2; maybe TRBD2 (5 bases). The CDR3 contains 14 residues. Germline V CDR1 and CDR2: SGHDT, YYEEEE.

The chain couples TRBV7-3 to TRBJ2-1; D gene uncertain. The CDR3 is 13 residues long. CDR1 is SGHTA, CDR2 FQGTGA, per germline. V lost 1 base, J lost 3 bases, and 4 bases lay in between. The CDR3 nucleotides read TGTGCCAGCAGCTTAAGTTACTACAATGAGCAGTTCTTC. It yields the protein CASSLSYYNEQFF.

CDR3 DNA: TGCGCCAGCAGCCAAGATCTAGGGGGGGCTAGCGGAGACTACAATGAGCAGTTCTTC. This codes for CASSQDLGGASGDYNEQFF. The gene calls are TRBV4-3 and TRBJ2-1; TRBD2 is a possible D gene (7 bases). Germline-derived CDR1 and CDR2 are LGHNA and YSLEER. Deletions cut 0 bases from V and 3 bases from J, with 21 bases between. The CDR3 is 19 residues long.

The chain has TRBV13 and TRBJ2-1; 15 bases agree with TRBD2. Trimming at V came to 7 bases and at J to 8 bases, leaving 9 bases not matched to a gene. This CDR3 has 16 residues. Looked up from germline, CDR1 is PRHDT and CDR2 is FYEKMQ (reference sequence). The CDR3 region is CASIAWTSGRADEQFF. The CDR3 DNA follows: TGTGCCAGCATCGCCTGGACTAGCGGGAGGGCAGATGAGCAGTTCTTC.

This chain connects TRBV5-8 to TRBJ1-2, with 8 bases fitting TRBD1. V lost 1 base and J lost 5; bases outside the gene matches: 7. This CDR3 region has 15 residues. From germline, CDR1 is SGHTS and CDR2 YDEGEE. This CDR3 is CASSLSWDRSYGYTF. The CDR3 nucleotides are TGTGCCAGCAGCTTGAGTTGGGACAGGAGTTATGGCTACACCTTC.

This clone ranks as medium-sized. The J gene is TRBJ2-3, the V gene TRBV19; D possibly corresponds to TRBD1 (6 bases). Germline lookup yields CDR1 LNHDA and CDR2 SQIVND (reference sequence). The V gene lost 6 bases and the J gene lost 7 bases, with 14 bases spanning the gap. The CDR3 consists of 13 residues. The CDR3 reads CASRSDRTNTQYF. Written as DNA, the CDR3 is TGTGCCAGTAGGAGTGACAGGACCAATACGCAGTATTTT.

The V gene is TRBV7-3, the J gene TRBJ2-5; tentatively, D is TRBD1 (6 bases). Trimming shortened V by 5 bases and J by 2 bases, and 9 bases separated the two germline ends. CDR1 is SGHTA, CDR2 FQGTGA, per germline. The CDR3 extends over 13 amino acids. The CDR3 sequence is CASSPGVQETQYF. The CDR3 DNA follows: TGTGCCAGCAGCCCAGGGGTTCAAGAGACCCAGTACTTC.